Each of the 26 T cell receptor beta chains below was sequenced from the same sample in a study of Ad26.COV2.S vaccination and SARS-CoV-2 variants. Treatment defined: about 20 received Ad26.COV2.S at low or high dose, single or two shots; roughly five received placebo; per-sample allocation not given. Sampling took place 63 days after the first vaccine or placebo injection. Using immunoSEQ multiplex PCR, the repertoire was profiled, and TCRdb retains in-frame clones only, with some absent. In the table there are 380,000 or so clones, approximately 83% of which are singletons. Sequenced here: peripheral blood, sampled in a trial of Ad26.COV2.S vaccine versus placebo. These receptors were obtained from a person between 18 and 65 years old who received the Ad26.COV2.S COVID-19 vaccine or a placebo.

The chain is built from TRBV18 and TRBJ2-7, with 9 bases lining up with TRBD2. Trimming cost V 4 bases and J 2 bases; bases outside gene matches: 3. CDR3 length equals 14 residues. Germline values: CDR1 KGHSH, CDR2 LQKENI. The CDR3 is CASSRSSGAYEQYF. In nucleotides, the CDR3 is TGTGCCAGCTCACGGTCTAGCGGGGCCTACGAGCAGTACTTC.

This chain joins TRBV7-9 and TRBJ2-1; 10 nucleotides line up with TRBD1. The CDR3 is made up of 15 amino acids. CDR1 and CDR2 (germline): SEHNR, FQNEAQ (reference sequence). After removal of 5 bases from V and 5 bases from J, the junction contained 6 bases not matched to a gene. The CDR3 region is CASSPRDRGNNEQFF. As DNA, the CDR3 is TGTGCCAGCAGCCCCCGGGACAGGGGAAACAATGAGCAGTTCTTC. Looking up the rest from reference TRBV7-9 and TRBJ2-1 gives the full variable domain: DTGVSQNPRHKITKRGQNVTFRCDPISEHNRLYWYRQTLGQGPEFLTYFQNEAQLEKSRLLSDRFSAERPKGSFSTLEIQRTEQGDSAMYLCASSPRDRGNNEQFFGPGTRLTVL.

The count of this clone is one. This rearrangement joins TRBV4-1 to TRBJ2-3; TRBD2 aligns across 10 bases. Trimming removed 3 bases from V and 2 bases from J; junction bases left unmatched: 5. Looked up from germline, CDR1 is MGHRA and CDR2 is YSYEKL. This CDR3 has 16 residues. CDR3 sequence reads: CASSQIAGGNTDTQYF. CDR3 DNA sequence: TGCGCCAGCAGCCAGATAGCGGGGGGAAACACAGATACGCAGTATTTT.

This chain joins TRBV16 and TRBJ2-7; TRBD1 matches 8 bases. The CDR3 contains 16 residues. V dropped 3 bases and J dropped 3; count of bases not matched to a gene: 10. From germline, CDR1 is KGHSY and CDR2 FQNENV. The CDR3 DNA follows: TGTGCCAGCAGCCATTCCCGACAGGGGCCATTCTACGAGCAGTACTTC. Protein: CASSHSRQGPFYEQYF.

V usage is TRBV15 and J usage is TRBJ2-3; the D gene is possibly TRBD2 (6 bases). CDR3 length equals 15 residues. Germline CDR1 LNHNV, CDR2 YYDKDF (reference sequence). Deletions cut 1 base from V and 6 bases from J, with 14 bases between. The chain's CDR3 is CATSRVPSESDTQYF. The CDR3 nucleotides are TGTGCCACCAGCAGAGTACCTAGCGAGTCTGATACGCAGTATTTT.

This chain joins TRBV4-3 and TRBJ1-1; the match to TRBD1 covers 7 bases. The CDR3 is 14 amino acids. After removal of 0 bases from V and 7 bases from J, the junction contained 5 bases not matched to a gene. Germline V lookup: CDR1 LGHNA, CDR2 YSLEER. CDR3 DNA sequence: TGCGCCAGCAGCCAAGAGACAGGGACCTATGAAGCTTTCTTT. Translated: CASSQETGTYEAFF.

The chain joins TRBV5-4 to TRBJ2-7, with 11 positions matching TRBD2. The CDR3 consists of 15 residues. V lost 4 bases and J lost 0; bases outside the gene matches: 3. The germline V gene has CDR1 SGHNT and CDR2 YYREEE (reference sequence). CDR3 coding DNA: TGTGCCAGCAGCATAGCGGGAGGGCCCTCCTACGAGCAGTACTTC. It is translated as CASSIAGGPSYEQYF. The whole variable domain, filled in from reference TRBV5-4 and TRBJ2-7, reads ETGVTQSPTHLIKTRGQQVTLRCSSQSGHNTVSWYQQALGQGPQFIFQYYREEENGRGNFPPRFSGLQFPNYSSELNVNALELDDSALYLCASSIAGGPSYEQYFGPGTRLTVT.

This sequence joins TRBV3-1 (or the pseudogene TRBV3-2) and TRBJ2-3; D unresolved. The CDR3 is 15 amino acids. V lost 4 bases and J 5 bases, leaving 16 bases between the germline ends. In germline, CDR1 is LGHDT, CDR2 YNNKEL (reference sequence). CDR3 in DNA: TGTGCCAGCAGCCCTTATCCTCCCATGGAAGATACGCAGTATTTT. This translates into CASSPYPPMEDTQYF.

The chain uses TRBV11-2 and TRBJ1-5; possible D gene TRBD1, 5 bases. With 5 bases removed from V and 9 bases from J, the gap between germline ends came to 23 bases. This CDR3 comprises 16 residues. Germline CDR1 is SGHAT and CDR2 is FQNNGV. In DNA form, the CDR3 reads TGTGCCAGCAGCCCCGGGTCGCAGGGCGCTATGAGGCCCCAGCATTTT. It encodes CASSPGSQGAMRPQHF.

As to this clone: The sample holds other DNA sequences that translate to the same CDR3. The chain uses TRBV5-1 and TRBJ1-2; D remains unclear. The CDR3 loop spans 14 amino acids. V was pared by 4 bases and J by 2 bases, with 12 bases between. Germline lookup yields CDR1 SGHRS and CDR2 YFSETQ. The CDR3 protein is CASSLGSSNYGYTF. In DNA, the CDR3 is TGCGCCAGCAGCCTTGGGAGCTCCAACTATGGCTACACCTTC. Full variable domain (missing parts from reference TRBV5-1 and TRBJ1-2): KAGVTQTPRYLIKTRGQQVTLSCSPISGHRSVSWYQQTPGQGLQFLFEYFSETQRNKGNFPGRFSGRQFSNSRSEMNVSTLELGDSALYLCASSLGSSNYGYTFGSGTRLTVV.

This chain uses TRBV7-8 with TRBJ1-5, with D perhaps TRBD1 (5 bases). Trimming stripped 5 bases from V and 4 bases from J, with 6 bases between. The CDR3 is made up of 12 amino acids. Germline V gives CDR1 SGHVS, CDR2 FQNEAQ. CDR3 coding DNA: TGTGCCAGCAGCCCAGGGAATCAGCCCCAGCATTTT. Protein sequence: CASSPGNQPQHF. The variable domain in full, with the rest retrieved from reference TRBV7-8 and TRBJ1-5, is GAGVSQSPRYKVAKRGQDVALRCDPISGHVSLFWYQQALGQGPEFLTYFQNEAQLDKSGLPSDRFFAERPEGSVSTLKIQRTQQEDSAVYLCASSPGNQPQHFGDGTRLSIL.

The chain couples TRBV6-5 to TRBJ2-7; D gene unclear. Trimming cost V 8 bases and J 2 bases, with 13 bases left between them. This CDR3 is built from 13 residues. The germline V gene encodes CDR1 MNHEY and CDR2 SVGAGI. In nucleotides, the CDR3 is TGTGCCAGCGCCTCCCTCCCCCCCTACGAGCAGTACTTC. Encoded protein: CASASLPPYEQYF.

The gene calls are TRBV18 and TRBJ2-3; 12 nucleotides agree with TRBD2. This CDR3 contains 15 residues. CDR1 KGHSH and CDR2 LQKENI come from the germline V gene. V was clipped by 6 bases and J by 4 bases; unmatched bases: 5. Here the CDR3 reads CASSPSGRGADTQYF. CDR3 bases: TGTGCCAGCTCCCCTAGCGGGAGGGGGGCAGATACGCAGTATTTT.

This chain uses TRBV6-5 with TRBJ2-6; the D gene is possibly TRBD1 (6 bases). The CDR3 has 15 amino acids. Trimming took 6 bases from V and 1 from J, leaving 10 bases between them. Germline CDR1 reads MNHEY; CDR2 reads SVGAGI. This CDR3 reads CASSLTGSGANVLTF. The CDR3 DNA follows: TGTGCCAGCAGCCTCACAGGGTCTGGGGCCAACGTCCTGACTTTC.

This chain joins TRBV7-9 and TRBJ1-2; maybe TRBD1 (6 bases). The CDR3 runs 15 residues. Trimming took off 2 bases at V and 8 bases at J, with 18 bases between the two ends. CDR1 is SEHNR and CDR2 is FQNEAQ in the germline V gene (reference sequence). CDR3 in amino acids: CASSLHDRPGGGYTF. Written as DNA, the CDR3 is TGTGCCAGCAGCTTACACGACAGGCCCGGGGGAGGCTACACCTTC.

A few counts support this clone. The chain carries TRBV21-1 and TRBJ1-5; the table's D gene call, TRBD1, was not cross checked with the DNA. TRBV21-1 counts as a pseudogene. This CDR3 has 13 amino acids. The DNA for the CDR3 is TGTGCCAGCGGAAGATGGGACAGCAGGCCCCAGCATTTT. This encodes CASGRWDSRPQHF.

This clone was seen a few times. The V call is TRBV7-2, the J call TRBJ1-2; D not certain. Trimming took 4 bases from V and 14 from J, leaving 17 bases between them. Germline V gives CDR1 SGHTA, CDR2 FQGNSA. CDR3 length: 12 residues. CDR3 coding DNA: TGTGCCAGCAGCTCGATTCTGGGAACCTGTACCTTC. Encoded protein: CASSSILGTCTF.

The gene calls are TRBV19 and TRBJ2-1; the D is unclear. The CDR3 runs 15 residues. Trimming removed 7 bases at V and 2 bases at J, with 15 bases between. Germline CDR1 is LNHDA and CDR2 is SQIVND (reference sequence). DNA of the CDR3: TGTGCCAGTACGGATGGGCTGTCTCCCTACAATGAGCAGTTCTTC. Translating it yields CASTDGLSPYNEQFF. Supplemented by reference TRBV19 and TRBJ2-1, the full variable domain reads DGGITQSPKYLFRKEGQNVTLSCEQNLNHDAMYWYRQDPGQGLRLIYYSQIVNDFQKGDIAEGYSVSREKKESFPLTVTSAQKNPTAFYLCASTDGLSPYNEQFFGPGTRLTVL.

The chain links TRBV7-8 to TRBJ2-7, with D possibly matching TRBD2 (6 bases). This CDR3 has 16 residues. V was pared by 5 bases and J by 4 bases, with 21 bases between. Germline V CDR1 and CDR2: SGHVS, FQNEAQ. The CDR3 sequence is CASSGGVVDTDYEQYF. The CDR3 nucleotides are TGTGCCAGCAGCGGAGGGGTCGTAGACACTGATTACGAGCAGTACTTC.

The sample holds one count of this clone. The CDR3 reads CASNPQRGAGEQYF. CDR3 nucleotide sequence: TGTGCCAGCAACCCACAGAGGGGGGCGGGGGAGCAGTACTTC. The rearrangement links TRBV21-1 to TRBJ2-7. TRBV21-1 is described as a pseudogene. CDR3 size: 14 residues.

The chain uses TRBV5-4 and TRBJ2-2, with no clear D. Germline values: CDR1 SGHNT, CDR2 YYREEE (reference sequence). The ends were cut back, 2 bases at V and 5 bases at J, with 4 bases in the middle. The CDR3 spans 12 residues. CDR3 amino acids: CASSFLTGELFF. For the CDR3, the DNA is TGTGCCAGCAGCTTTCTGACCGGGGAGCTGTTTTTT.

This rearrangement joins TRBV4-2 to TRBJ1-5; weak D call: TRBD1 (6 bases). Trimming removed 0 bases from V and 7 bases from J, with 7 bases in between. Looked up from germline, CDR1 is LGHNA and CDR2 is YNFKEQ. This CDR3 is built from 13 residues. The CDR3: CASSQEDSQPQHF. CDR3 nucleotide sequence: TGTGCCAGCAGCCAAGAGGACAGCCAGCCCCAGCATTTT.

This chain uses TRBV15 with TRBJ1-2; D is undetermined. This CDR3 spans 13 amino acids. Trimming shortened V by 5 bases and J by 7 bases, and 14 bases separated the two germline ends. Germline CDR1 and CDR2: LNHNV and YYDKDF (reference sequence). CDR3 sequence (DNA): TGTGCCACCAGCCCCTCCCCTAATTTTGGCTACACCTTC. It encodes CATSPSPNFGYTF.

The chain links TRBV12-5 to TRBJ1-2, with D uncertain. This CDR3 comprises 12 residues. Germline-derived CDR1 and CDR2 are LGHNT and FRNRAP. V was cut by 0 bases and J by 8 bases, with 7 bases left in between. CDR3 sequence: CASGLVREGYTF. CDR3 nucleotide sequence: TGTGCTAGTGGTTTGGTAAGGGAAGGCTACACCTTC.

This sequence joins TRBV2 and TRBJ2-1, with D hard to call. There are 14 residues in the CDR3. The germline gives CDR1 SNHLY, CDR2 FYNNEI. The germline V and J ends were trimmed by 7 bases and 4 bases, with 14 bases remaining between them. The CDR3: CASTQAPNYNEQFF. The CDR3 nucleotides read TGTGCCAGCACCCAGGCCCCAAATTACAATGAGCAGTTCTTC. The full variable domain, its missing parts supplied by reference TRBV2 and TRBJ2-1, is EPEVTQTPSHQVTQMGQEVILRCVPISNHLYFYWYRQILGQKVEFLVSFYNNEISEKSEIFDDQFSVERPDGSNFTLKIRSTKLEDSAMYFCASTQAPNYNEQFFGPGTRLTVL.

The J gene is TRBJ1-5, the V gene TRBV6-1; tentative D call: TRBD1 (6 bases). Germline-derived CDR1 and CDR2 are MNHNS and SASEGT. This CDR3 has 18 residues. V was clipped by 4 bases and J by 0 bases, with 19 bases between them. The CDR3 DNA reads TGTGCCAGCAGTGGTCTGAGAACAGGGCTATATAGCAATCAGCCCCAGCATTTT. Translating gives CASSGLRTGLYSNQPQHF.